The 14 T cell receptor beta chains presented below share a single source sample, sequenced in a study of OX40 agonist ivuxolimab in advanced cancers. Sequencing used immunoSEQ multiplex PCR; TCRdb keeps in-frame clones, though not all of them. The top ten clones hold around 1.8% of a sample with 83,000 or so clones, 80% to 90% of them seen once. The material was CD4+ or CD8+ T cells sorted from blood, obtained in a trial of the OX40 agonist ivuxolimab. The receptors here all came from an adult with an advanced solid tumor such as melanoma, head and neck, liver or kidney cancer.

The genes are TRBV6-5 and TRBJ1-1; a possible D gene is TRBD1 (6 bases). The V gene lost 0 bases and the J gene lost 3 bases, with 14 bases spanning the gap. This CDR3 is 16 amino acids long. Germline assignment: CDR1 MNHEY and CDR2 SVGAGI. CDR3 in DNA: TGTGCCAGCAGTTACTCGGGGAGGGGGTGGTACACTGAAGCTTTCTTT. Protein sequence: CASSYSGRGWYTEAFF.

For the CDR3, the DNA is TGTGCCAGCAGCTTATACCGGAACACTGAAGCTTTCTTT. It is translated as CASSLYRNTEAFF. The rearrangement joins TRBV7-2 to TRBJ1-1; D uncertain. Germline V gene data show CDR1 as SGHTA and CDR2 as FQGNSA. V was shortened by 2 bases and J by 1 base, with 5 bases between the two germline ends. This CDR3 spans 13 amino acids.

V usage is TRBV10-1 and J usage is TRBJ2-1, with 14 positions matching TRBD2. The V segment lost 7 bases and the J segment 4 bases; nucleotides outside the gene matches: 3. Germline values: CDR1 WNHNN, CDR2 SYGVQD (reference sequence). The CDR3 spans 15 residues. CDR3 DNA sequence: TGCGCCAGCAACGGGACTAGCGGGGGTTACAATGAGCAGTTCTTC. Translating gives CASNGTSGGYNEQFF.

The V call is TRBV7-2, the J call TRBJ1-2, with a tentative D call TRBD1 (5 bases). In germline, CDR1 is SGHTA, CDR2 FQGNSA. The CDR3 length is 15 residues. V lost 5 bases and J lost 1, with 14 bases in between. The CDR3 reads CASSPQVGDNYGYTF. In nucleotides, the CDR3 is TGTGCCAGCAGCCCCCAGGTGGGGGATAACTATGGCTACACCTTC.

The chain combines TRBV2 with TRBJ2-7; possibly TRBD2 for D (6 bases). The CDR3 sequence is 12 residues long. Germline CDR1 is SNHLY and CDR2 is FYNNEI. V dropped 5 bases and J dropped 3 bases, with 8 bases sitting between them. CDR3 sequence (DNA): TGTGCCAGCAGTCGAGCGGGCTACGAGCAGTACTTC. It codes for CASSRAGYEQYF.

This sequence joins TRBV30 and TRBJ2-7; D may be TRBD2 (7 bases). Germline V gives CDR1 GTSNPN, CDR2 SVGIG (reference sequence). CDR3 length: 12 residues. Trimming took off 6 bases at V and 4 bases at J, with 13 bases between the two ends. The chain's CDR3 is CACQQGGYEQYF. In DNA form, the CDR3 reads TGTGCCTGCCAACAGGGAGGGTACGAGCAGTACTTC.

This sequence joins TRBV7-2 and TRBJ2-3, with D possibly matching TRBD1 (6 bases). Trimming shortened V by 8 bases and J by 5 bases, and 17 bases separated the two germline ends. This CDR3 has 14 amino acids. The germline V gene encodes CDR1 SGHTA and CDR2 FQGNSA. The CDR3: CASLGQGKGDTQYF. The CDR3 DNA is TGTGCCAGCCTCGGGCAGGGGAAGGGAGATACGCAGTATTTT.

This clone has more than one count but fewer than ten. This specimen includes other DNA sequences encoding the same CDR3. The chain couples TRBV28 to TRBJ1-2; D may be TRBD1 (6 bases). CDR1 MDHEN and CDR2 SYDVKM come from the germline V gene. This CDR3 is built from 13 residues. Trimming took 4 bases from V and 4 from J, leaving 10 bases between them. In nucleotides, the CDR3 is TGTGCCAGCAGTTCACAGGGCGTCTATGGCTACACCTTC. This gives the protein CASSSQGVYGYTF.

The CDR3 sequence is CASSLSGGTSSYNEQFF. The CDR3 nucleotides read TGTGCCAGCAGCTTAAGCGGCGGGACTAGCAGCTACAATGAGCAGTTCTTC. J is TRBJ2-1 and V is TRBV7-3, with 9 bases lining up with TRBD2. CDR1 and CDR2 (germline): SGHTA, FQGTGA. Unmatched junction bases numbered 7, after V lost 1 base and J lost 3 bases. The CDR3 is 17 amino acids.

As DNA, the CDR3 is TGTGCCAGCAGCTTTCTTCGTGAGCAGTTCTTC. This encodes CASSFLREQFF. The rearrangement links TRBV5-6 to TRBJ2-1; D is unclear. Germline CDR1 reads SGHDT; CDR2 reads YYEEEE. This CDR3 spans 11 amino acids. V lost 2 bases, J lost 9 bases, and 6 bases lay in between.

The chain combines TRBV19 with TRBJ2-7; 8 bases agree with TRBD1. The germline V gene encodes CDR1 LNHDA and CDR2 SQIVND (reference sequence). V lost 3 bases and J lost 0; bases outside the gene matches: 4. The CDR3 contains 15 residues. CDR3 in amino acids: CASSMAGTGSYEQYF. As DNA, the CDR3 is TGTGCCAGTAGTATGGCCGGGACAGGCTCCTACGAGCAGTACTTC. Combining the CDR3 with reference TRBV19 and TRBJ2-7 gives the whole variable domain DGGITQSPKYLFRKEGQNVTLSCEQNLNHDAMYWYRQDPGQGLRLIYYSQIVNDFQKGDIAEGYSVSREKKESFPLTVTSAQKNPTAFYLCASSMAGTGSYEQYFGPGTRLTVT.

The chain recombines TRBV7-3 with TRBJ2-7, with D unclear. The germline CDR1 and CDR2 sequences are SGHTA and FQGTGA. CDR3 size: 13 residues. Trimming took 2 bases from V and 4 from J, leaving 9 bases between them. The CDR3 coding sequence is TGTGCCAGCAGCTTAGCCAGGCAGTACGAGCAGTACTTC. Amino acids: CASSLARQYEQYF.

This chain connects TRBV7-2 to TRBJ2-5, with 7 bases lining up with TRBD1. V was clipped by 5 bases and J by 3 bases; unmatched bases: 3. Per germline, CDR1 SGHTA and CDR2 FQGNSA. This CDR3 region has 13 residues. This CDR3 is CASSRDREETQYF. CDR3 bases: TGTGCCAGCAGCCGGGACAGAGAAGAGACCCAGTACTTC.

The chain has TRBV7-2 and TRBJ1-4; TRBD1 is a possible D gene (5 bases). Germline-derived CDR1 and CDR2 are SGHTA and FQGNSA. Trimming pared 5 bases from V and 3 bases from J, leaving 16 bases between. The CDR3 is 16 amino acids. The CDR3, as DNA: TGTGCCAGCAGCCAAACCGGGACTGTCGCTAATGAAAAACTGTTTTTT. Translated: CASSQTGTVANEKLFF. Supplemented by reference TRBV7-2 and TRBJ1-4, the full variable domain reads GAGVSQSPSNKVTEKGKDVELRCDPISGHTALYWYRQSLGQGLEFLIYFQGNSAPDKSGLPSDRFSAERTGGSVSTLTIQRTQQEDSAVYLCASSQTGTVANEKLFFGSGTQLSVL.